One TCR beta chain is described in this entry. Trimming took off 5 bases at V and 15 bases at J, with 13 bases between the two ends. CDR1 is SGHTA, CDR2 FQGNSA, per germline. There are 11 residues in the CDR3. These data come from a study of blood T cell repertoires in COVID-19. The data were produced by immunoSEQ multiplex PCR, yet TCRdb's version contains in-frame clones alone and is incomplete. Here the sample spans roughly 29,000 clones, 89% being singletons. This clonotype originated in a human donor in a cohort sampled during active COVID-19. The sample consisted of peripheral blood. The V and J genes are TRBV7-2 and TRBJ2-2; D might be TRBD2 (5 bases). CDR3 protein: CASSPAERLFF. The CDR3, as DNA: TGTGCCAGCAGCCCAGCGGAGAGGTTGTTTTTT. The entire variable domain, with the rest obtained from reference TRBV7-2 and TRBJ2-2, is as follows: GAGVSQSPSNKVTEKGKDVELRCDPISGHTALYWYRQSLGQGLEFLIYFQGNSAPDKSGLPSDRFSAERTGGSVSTLTIQRTQQEDSAVYLCASSPAERLFFGEGSRLTVL.